The clone carrying this T cell receptor beta chain turned up a few times. The CDR3 is 15 amino acids. V dropped 1 base and J dropped 2 bases, with 15 bases sitting between them. Germline V CDR1 and CDR2: DFQATT, SNEGSKA (reference sequence). MiXCR, run by TCRdb on the 5' RACE reads, gives a single entry per CDR3 protein. The repertoire consists of about 50,000 distinct CDR3 sequences, with more than 25% occurring once and the leading ten covering 2% to 2.5%. This sequence originates from a female donor with breast cancer. Sample: naive CD4+ T cells sorted from blood. The subset was: naive CD4+ T cells, CD4+CD45RA+CD25-. This chain uses TRBV20-1 with TRBJ2-7; the D gene is possibly TRBD2 (6 bases). CDR3 bases: TGCAGTGCTAGAGGACTAGGAAGAGCCCCCTACGAGCAGTACTTC. As protein: CSARGLGRAPYEQYF.